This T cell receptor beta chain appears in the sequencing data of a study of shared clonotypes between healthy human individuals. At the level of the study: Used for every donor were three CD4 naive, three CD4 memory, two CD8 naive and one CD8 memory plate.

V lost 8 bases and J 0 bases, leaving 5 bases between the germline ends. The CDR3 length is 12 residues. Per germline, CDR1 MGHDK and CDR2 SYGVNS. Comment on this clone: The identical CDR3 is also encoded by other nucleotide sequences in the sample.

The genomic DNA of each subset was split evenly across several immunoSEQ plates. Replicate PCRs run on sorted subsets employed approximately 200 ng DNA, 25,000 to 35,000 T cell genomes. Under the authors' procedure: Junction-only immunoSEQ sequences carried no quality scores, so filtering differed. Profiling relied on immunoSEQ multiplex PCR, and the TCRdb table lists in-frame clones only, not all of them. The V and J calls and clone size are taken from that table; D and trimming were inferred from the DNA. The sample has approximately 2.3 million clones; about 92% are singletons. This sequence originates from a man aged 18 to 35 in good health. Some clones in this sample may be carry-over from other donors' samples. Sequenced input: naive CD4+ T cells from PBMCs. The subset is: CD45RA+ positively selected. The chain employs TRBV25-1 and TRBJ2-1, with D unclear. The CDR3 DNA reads TGTGCCAGCCGAGGCTCCTACAATGAGCAGTTCTTC. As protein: CASRGSYNEQFF.